The text below deals with one T cell receptor beta chain. Its recognized antigen is unknown. Sequencing was performed on a NextSeq 550. The Human TCR Profiling Kit (MiLaboratory) was used to prepare UMI-labeled 5' RACE TRB cDNA libraries. The full amount of extracted RNA was used for cDNA synthesis, and the full amount of resulting cDNA was used for PCR amplification. Libraries were prepared in parallel with an identical number of PCR cycles. Per the original workflow: About 57,000 +/- 9,900 unique UMI-labeled TRB cDNA molecules per library were extracted with MIGEC and MiXCR, with at least two reads per UMI required. An average of roughly 40,000 +/- 10,000 functional in-frame TRB CDR3 nucleotide clonotypes without stop codons was found per library. After each sample was downsampled to 5000 UMI-labeled TRB molecules, VDJtools was used to calculate diversity metrics such as normalized Shannon-Wiener and Chao1. VDJtools computed clonotype-size-weighted physicochemical properties of the central five CDR3 residues: interaction energy, strength, volume and Kidera factor 4. Each entry corresponds to one CDR3 protein sequence from reads that TCRdb reprocessed, and DNA is not given. TCRdb's processing, not the authors' own work, is the source of the V and J calls. This sample's clone table shows about 89,000 distinct CDR3 sequences. The ten largest make up 0.85% to 1.4% of the sample.

This record belongs to a study of CXCR3-negative and CXCR3-positive naive CD8 T cells (dated by TCRdb to about 2019). Context from the whole study: In total, around 150 million TRB reads were obtained, or roughly 1.5 +/- 0.3 million reads per library. For the TRBV-TRBJ cluster analysis, the naive subsets came from about five donors, while the memory cells came from 3 donors. Diversity and physicochemical repertoire analyses covered around 10 donors pooled from two independent experiments. Overall results and qualifications from the work: Freshly isolated PBMCs were used for most assays because CXCR3 expression partially decreased after cryopreservation. Both naive subsets had comparably high repertoire diversity, while memory CD8+ T cells had much lower repertoire diversity. Because surface CD5, which has been linked to self-reactivity in mice, was comparable between naive subsets, TCR interaction strength was also inferred from TRB CDR3 physicochemical properties. Within the same donor, TRBV-TRBJ usage looked similar between naive CXCR3-negative and CXCR3-positive cells, but memory cells had distinct patterns. TRB CDR3s from CXCR3-positive naive cells showed higher hydrophobicity (lower Kidera factor 4), lower energy, and higher strength and volume indices than CXCR3-negative naive cells.

For each CD8+ T cell subset, flow sorting was done in triplicate, and 300,000 to 350,000 cells per subset went directly into RLT lysis buffer. To keep memory contaminants out, a stringent definition of naive CD8+ T cells was applied: CD45RO-CCR7+CD27+CD95-. Peripheral blood mononuclear cells were isolated from buffy coats by standard density gradient centrifugation. Naive CXCR3-negative and CXCR3-positive CD8+ T cells were flow-sorted on a FACSAria III. An RNeasy Mini Kit was used to extract total RNA from the sorted cells. Sequences SQVTM (CDR1) and ANQGSEA (CDR2) are obtained from the germline V gene. Its CDR3 holds 12 amino acids, cysteine through phenylalanine. DNA is not on record.

This TCR came from a human donor in good health. Some clones in this sample may be carry-over from other donors' samples. Sequenced material: naive CXCR3+ CD8+ T cells from blood. Interpreted using the paper, the cell subset or site label stands for: CD45RO-CCR7+CD27+CD95- naive CD8+ T cells expressing CXCR3 (TNR3+). The chain is encoded by TRBV29-1 joined to TRBJ1-4. CDR3 region: CSGEDSGEKLFF. The CDR3 plus the reference TRBV29-1 and TRBJ1-4 genes for the other parts give the full variable domain: SAVISQKPSRDICQRGTSLTIQCQVDSQVTMMFWYRQQPGQSLTLIATANQGSEATYESGFVIDKFPISRPNLTFSTLTVSNMSPEDSSIYLCSGEDSGEKLFFGSGTQLSVL.